This TCR beta chain stems from a study of shared clonotypes between healthy human individuals. CD45RO negativity and positive selection for CCR7 defined naive CD8 cells, a population that excluded terminally differentiated effector memory CD45RA+ cells. Regarding this clone: No antigen is known for it.

A deep-level run was used for the assay. TCRdb's table, derived via immunoSEQ multiplex PCR, lists solely in-frame clones and lacks some. The data show about 1.9 million clones, 90% to 95% seen once. General study findings and limits: The naive CD4 repertoires of a few donors were compared, and roughly 5.1% of clonotypes were shared. Clonotypes not shared had lower generation probabilities than those common to all four donors. Rarefaction indicated that sorted-subset sequencing remained incomplete although depth was large.

This CDR3 comprises 16 residues. Trimming removed 4 bases from V and 2 bases from J, with 15 bases in between. Germline V gene sequence: CDR1 LNHDA, CDR2 SQIVND (reference sequence). The sequence was collected from a young man in good health. Some clones in this sample may be carry-over from other donors' samples. The specimen was naive CD8+ T cells from PBMCs. This rearrangement joins TRBV19 to TRBJ1-5; D is uncertain. For the CDR3, the DNA is TGTGCCAGTAGTAAACAGTGGGCCTGGGGCAATCAGCCCCAGCATTTT. It is translated as CASSKQWAWGNQPQHF.